The entry that follows covers one T cell receptor beta chain sequence. TCR beta sequencing was performed on blood CD8+ and CD4+ T cells. The multiple sclerosis control group comprised treatment-naive patients with stable or active relapsing-remitting disease. TEMRA cells underwent FACS enrichment and CD8+ and CD4+ T cells underwent negative isolation. The source of the sample is a study of CD8 T cells in Susac syndrome. Germline lookup yields CDR1 DFQATT and CDR2 SNEGSKA (reference sequence). V gave up 2 bases and J gave up 4 bases, with 5 bases separating them. The CDR3 has 11 amino acids. Reverse transcription used about 0.45 to 1 ug RNA and random hexamers. Across 54 Vbeta and 13 Jbeta, immunoSEQ multiplex PCR amplified TCR beta CDR3. From the immunoSEQ multiplex PCR reads, TCRdb called clonotypes with MiXCR, one entry per CDR3 protein. This repertoire shows about 200,000 distinct CDR3 sequences, about 96% found once; its top ten account for roughly 0.088%.

The sequenced material came from CD4+ T cells from PBMCs. The V call is TRBV20-1, the J call TRBJ1-2; D remains ambiguous. This sequence originates from a human donor with multiple sclerosis. Here the CDR3 reads CSARTAYGYTF. The DNA for the CDR3 is TGCAGTGCTAGAACAGCCTATGGCTACACCTTC.